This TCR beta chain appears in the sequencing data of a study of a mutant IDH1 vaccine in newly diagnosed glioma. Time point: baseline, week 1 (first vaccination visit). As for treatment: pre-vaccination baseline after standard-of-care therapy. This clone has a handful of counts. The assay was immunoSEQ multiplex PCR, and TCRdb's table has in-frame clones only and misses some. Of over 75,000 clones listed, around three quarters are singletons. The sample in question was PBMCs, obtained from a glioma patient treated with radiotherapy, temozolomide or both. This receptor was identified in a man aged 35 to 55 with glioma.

CDR3 sequence (DNA): TGTGCTAGTGGTTTGGGGACAGGGCGTTTTAACTATGGCTACACCTTC. Its protein is CASGLGTGRFNYGYTF. The gene calls are TRBV12-5 and TRBJ1-2, with 8 bases that match TRBD1. V lost 1 base, J lost 1 base, and 5 bases stayed unmatched. This CDR3 contains 16 residues. Germline V CDR1 and CDR2: LGHNT, FRNRAP. The full variable domain, its missing parts supplied by reference TRBV12-5 and TRBJ1-2, is DARVTQTPRHKVTEMGQEVTMRCQPILGHNTVFWYRQTMMQGLELLAYFRNRAPLDDSGMPKDRFSAEMPDATLATLKIQPSEPRDSAVYFCASGLGTGRFNYGYTFGSGTRLTVV.